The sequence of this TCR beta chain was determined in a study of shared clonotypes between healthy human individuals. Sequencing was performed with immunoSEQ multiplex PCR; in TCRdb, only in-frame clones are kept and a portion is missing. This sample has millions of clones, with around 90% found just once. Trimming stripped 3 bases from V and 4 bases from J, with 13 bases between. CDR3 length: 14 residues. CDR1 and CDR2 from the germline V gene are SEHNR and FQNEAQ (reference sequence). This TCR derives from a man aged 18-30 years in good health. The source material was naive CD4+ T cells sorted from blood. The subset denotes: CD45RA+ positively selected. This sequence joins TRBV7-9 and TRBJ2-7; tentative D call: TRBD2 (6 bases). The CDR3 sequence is CASSLGGAEYEQYF. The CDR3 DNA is TGTGCCAGCAGCTTGGGGGGAGCGGAATACGAGCAGTACTTC.